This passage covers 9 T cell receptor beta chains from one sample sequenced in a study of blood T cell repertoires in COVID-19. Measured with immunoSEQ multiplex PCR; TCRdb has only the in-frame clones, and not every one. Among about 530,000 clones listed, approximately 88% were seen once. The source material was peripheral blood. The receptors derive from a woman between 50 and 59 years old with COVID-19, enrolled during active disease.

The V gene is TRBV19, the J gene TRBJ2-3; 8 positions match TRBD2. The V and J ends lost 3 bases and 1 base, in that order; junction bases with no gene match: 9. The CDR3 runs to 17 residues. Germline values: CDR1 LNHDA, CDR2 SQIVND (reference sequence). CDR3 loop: CASSMGADSGGTDTQYF. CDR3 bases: TGTGCCAGTAGTATGGGAGCGGATAGCGGGGGCACAGATACGCAGTATTTT.

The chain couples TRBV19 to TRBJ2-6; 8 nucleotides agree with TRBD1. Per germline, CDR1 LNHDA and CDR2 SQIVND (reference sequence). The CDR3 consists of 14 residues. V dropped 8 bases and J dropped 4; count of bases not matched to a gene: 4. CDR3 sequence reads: CASSTGGGANVLTF. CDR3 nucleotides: TGTGCCAGTTCCACAGGGGGAGGGGCCAACGTCCTGACTTTC.

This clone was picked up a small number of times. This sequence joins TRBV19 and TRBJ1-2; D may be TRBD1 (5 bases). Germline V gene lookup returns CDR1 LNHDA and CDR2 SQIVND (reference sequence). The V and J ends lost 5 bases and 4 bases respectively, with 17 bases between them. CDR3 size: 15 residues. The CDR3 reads CASSPQYGTRYGYTF. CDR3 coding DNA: TGTGCCAGTAGTCCCCAATATGGGACTCGCTATGGCTACACCTTC.

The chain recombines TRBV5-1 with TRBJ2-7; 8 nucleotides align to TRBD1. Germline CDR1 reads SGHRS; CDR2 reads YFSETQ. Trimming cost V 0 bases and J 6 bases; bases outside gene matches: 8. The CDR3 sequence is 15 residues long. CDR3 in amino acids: CASSLVGQGGSEQYF. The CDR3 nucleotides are TGCGCCAGCAGCTTGGTAGGACAGGGAGGTTCCGAGCAGTACTTC.

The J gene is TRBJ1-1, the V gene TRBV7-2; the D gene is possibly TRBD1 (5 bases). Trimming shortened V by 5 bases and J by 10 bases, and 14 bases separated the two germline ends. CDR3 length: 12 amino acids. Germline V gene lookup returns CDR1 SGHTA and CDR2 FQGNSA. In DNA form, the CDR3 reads TGTGCCAGCAGCCTCCGTGGGGCTGCAGCTTTCTTT. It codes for CASSLRGAAAFF.

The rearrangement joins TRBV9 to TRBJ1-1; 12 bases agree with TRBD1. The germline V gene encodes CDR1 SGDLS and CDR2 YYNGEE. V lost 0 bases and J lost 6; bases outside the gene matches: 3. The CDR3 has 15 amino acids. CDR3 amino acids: CASSVAGQGAAEAFF. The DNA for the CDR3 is TGTGCCAGCAGCGTAGCGGGACAGGGGGCCGCTGAAGCTTTCTTT.

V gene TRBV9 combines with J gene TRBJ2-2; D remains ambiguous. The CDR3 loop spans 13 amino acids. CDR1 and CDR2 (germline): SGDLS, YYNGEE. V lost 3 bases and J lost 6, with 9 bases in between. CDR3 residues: CASSGQRPGELFF. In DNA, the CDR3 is TGTGCCAGCAGCGGCCAGAGGCCCGGGGAGCTGTTTTTT.

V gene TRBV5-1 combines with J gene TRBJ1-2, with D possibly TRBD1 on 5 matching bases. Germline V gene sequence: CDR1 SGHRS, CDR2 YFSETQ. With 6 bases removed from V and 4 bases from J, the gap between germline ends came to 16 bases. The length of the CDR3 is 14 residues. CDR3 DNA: TGCGCCAGCACCTCCTACCGGGGGTCCTATGGCTACACCTTC. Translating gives CASTSYRGSYGYTF.

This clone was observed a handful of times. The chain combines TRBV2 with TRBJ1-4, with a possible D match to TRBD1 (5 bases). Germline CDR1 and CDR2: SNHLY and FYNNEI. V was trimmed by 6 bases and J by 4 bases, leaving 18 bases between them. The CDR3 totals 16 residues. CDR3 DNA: TGTGCCAGCAGCACCACTGGCGGGGGGTTTAATGAAAAACTGTTTTTT. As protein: CASSTTGGGFNEKLFF. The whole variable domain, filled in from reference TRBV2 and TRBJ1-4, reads EPEVTQTPSHQVTQMGQEVILRCVPISNHLYFYWYRQILGQKVEFLVSFYNNEISEKSEIFDDQFSVERPDGSNFTLKIRSTKLEDSAMYFCASSTTGGGFNEKLFFGSGTQLSVL.